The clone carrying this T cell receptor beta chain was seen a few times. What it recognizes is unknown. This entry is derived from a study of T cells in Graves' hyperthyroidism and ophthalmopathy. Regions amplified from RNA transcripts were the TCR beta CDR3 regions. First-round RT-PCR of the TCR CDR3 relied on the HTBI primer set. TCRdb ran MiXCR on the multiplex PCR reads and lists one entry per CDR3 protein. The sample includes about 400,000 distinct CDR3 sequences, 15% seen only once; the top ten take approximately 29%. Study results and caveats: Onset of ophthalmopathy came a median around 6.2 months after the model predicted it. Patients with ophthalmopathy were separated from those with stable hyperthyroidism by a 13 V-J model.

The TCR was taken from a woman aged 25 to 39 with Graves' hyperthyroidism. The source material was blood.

The CDR3: CASNLLAGVGGHEQYF. The DNA for the CDR3 is TGTGCCAGCAACCTACTAGCGGGAGTCGGGGGTCACGAGCAGTACTTC. The rearrangement links TRBV6-2 or TRBV6-3 to TRBJ2-7; TRBD2 matches 11 bases. The CDR3 has 16 residues. Germline-derived CDR1 and CDR2 are MNHEY and SVGEGT. V shed 7 bases, J shed 5 bases, and the junction held 13 bases outside the gene matches.